This record looks at one TCR beta chain sequence and its context. Antigen: not known. This entry is derived from a study of T cells in Graves' hyperthyroidism and ophthalmopathy. Study-level results: In the blood, most expanded thyroid clonotypes above 0.001 appeared as well.

V lost 1 base, J lost 0 bases, and 6 bases stayed unmatched. Germline assignment: CDR1 MGHRA and CDR2 YSYEKL. The CDR3 is made up of 16 amino acids. Amplified regions were TCR beta CDR3 sequences from RNA transcripts. First-round RT-PCR targeting the TCR CDR3 was performed with the HTBI primer set. MiXCR, applied by TCRdb to the multiplex PCR reads, yields one record per CDR3 protein. The table shows about 580,000 distinct CDR3 sequences, with approximately 14% occurring only once. The PBMCs were taken from 10 ml of fresh peripheral blood. Sequencing was performed on blood. The rearrangement links TRBV4-1 to TRBJ2-7, with 7 bases fitting TRBD1. This TCR was recovered from a woman in her thirties with Graves' hyperthyroidism that later progressed to Graves' ophthalmopathy. The CDR3 nucleotides read TGCGCCAGCAGCCAAGGAGCGACAGGGAGCTCCTACGAGCAGTACTTC. This sequence encodes CASSQGATGSSYEQYF.